This T cell receptor beta chain is drawn from a study of cytomegalovirus exposure and HLA in healthy donors. General study points: The study put 150 to 200 TCR beta chains on its list as cytomegalovirus-associated.

Among the 110 or so subjects of the validation cohort, separate from the 666-subject first cohort, were the donors. On this clone itself: The antigen remains undetermined.

Here immunoSEQ multiplex PCR was the method, and the copy in TCRdb shows in-frame clones only, minus some. Of 100,000 to 150,000 clones listed, about 96% were seen once; the top ten hold around 1.7%. The sequence came from a man between 18 and 29 years old in good health and CMV-seronegative. The sample comprised PBMCs.

As DNA, the CDR3 is TGTGCCAGCAGCTTACAGGGGTGGACTGAAGCTTTCTTT. This sequence encodes CASSLQGWTEAFF. The chain carries TRBV7-2 and TRBJ1-1, with D possibly being TRBD1 (6 bases). With 2 bases removed from V and 5 bases from J, the gap between germline ends came to 9 bases. Germline values: CDR1 SGHTA, CDR2 FQGNSA. The CDR3 has 13 residues.